One and the same sample provided the 32 T cell receptor beta chains below, sequenced in a study of T cell responses to AZD1222 COVID-19 vaccine. The assay was immunoSEQ multiplex PCR, and TCRdb's table has in-frame clones only and misses some. The sample holds fewer than 150,000 clones, 90% to 95% seen once. Source: peripheral blood, taken on day 0 of AZD1222 vaccination. Every receptor here comes from an adult in good health.

The chain employs TRBV29-1 and TRBJ1-3; 9 bases map to TRBD1. The CDR3 consists of 16 residues. The ends lost 2 bases at V and 4 bases at J; junction bases unmatched: 9. Germline V CDR1 and CDR2: SQVTM, ANQGSEA. The chain's CDR3 is CSVETTGTGKGNTIYF. The CDR3 bases are TGCAGCGTTGAAACCACCGGGACAGGGAAAGGAAACACCATATATTTT.

The genes are TRBV5-4 and TRBJ2-6; D remains unclear. Trimming stripped 4 bases from V and 0 bases from J, with 8 bases between. The germline gives CDR1 SGHNT, CDR2 YYREEE (reference sequence). This CDR3 spans 15 amino acids. In DNA, the CDR3 is TGTGCCAGCAGCCGCTGGATCTCTGGGGCCAACGTCCTGACTTTC. Its protein is CASSRWISGANVLTF.

This chain joins TRBV3-1 (or the pseudogene TRBV3-2) and TRBJ1-5, with 7 bases fitting TRBD1. Germline V gives CDR1 LGHDT, CDR2 YNNKEL (reference sequence). V shed 3 bases and J 0 bases; nucleotides not matched to a gene: 5. The CDR3 is made up of 16 amino acids. CDR3 residues: CASSQTGYYSNQPQHF. CDR3 nucleotide sequence: TGTGCCAGCAGCCAGACAGGGTATTATAGCAATCAGCCCCAGCATTTT.

The J gene is TRBJ1-1, the V gene TRBV4-3; tentative D call: TRBD1 (5 bases). With 0 bases removed from V and 1 base from J, the gap between germline ends came to 12 bases. CDR1 is LGHNA and CDR2 is YSLEER in the germline V gene. CDR3 length: 16 amino acids. CDR3 DNA sequence: TGCGCCAGCAGCCAAGAATACCCAGGGTGGAACACTGAAGCTTTCTTT. Its translation is CASSQEYPGWNTEAFF.

The CDR3 nucleotides read TGTGCCACCAGTGATCCAGGGGATAGCAATCAGCCCCAGCATTTT. Residues: CATSDPGDSNQPQHF. This sequence joins TRBV24-1 and TRBJ1-5, with D possibly matching TRBD1 (6 bases). CDR3 size: 15 residues. V lost 3 bases and J lost 0, with 8 bases in between. The germline gives CDR1 KGHDR, CDR2 SFDVKD.

The chain is built from TRBV25-1 and TRBJ2-2; TRBD1 is a possible D gene (5 bases). Trimming pared 3 bases from V and 1 base from J, leaving 9 bases between. This CDR3 is 15 amino acids long. In germline, CDR1 is MGHDK, CDR2 SYGVNS. The CDR3 region is CASSDGQGNTGELFF. CDR3 bases: TGTGCCAGCAGTGACGGTCAGGGGAACACCGGGGAGCTGTTTTTT.

V is TRBV6-5 and J is TRBJ2-4, with D perhaps given as TRBD1 or TRBD2 (5 bases each). The CDR3 sequence is 13 residues long. The germline V gene encodes CDR1 MNHEY and CDR2 SVGAGI. Trimming stripped 4 bases from V and 8 bases from J, with 12 bases between. The CDR3 here is CASSSRDAHIQYF. DNA of the CDR3: TGTGCCAGCAGTTCCCGGGACGCTCACATTCAGTACTTC.

As for this clone: Other DNA variants within this sample encode the same CDR3. The rearrangement joins TRBV9 to TRBJ2-7, with D unclear. V lost 4 bases and J lost 6, with 11 bases in between. This CDR3 contains 12 residues. CDR1 and CDR2 (germline): SGDLS, YYNGEE. Here the CDR3 reads CASSPGRGEQYF. CDR3 nucleotides: TGTGCCAGCAGCCCCGGCAGAGGCGAGCAGTACTTC.

The rearrangement links TRBV27 to TRBJ1-1; 8 bases line up with TRBD1. With V trimmed by 7 bases and J by 4 bases, 8 bases remained unmatched. CDR3 length equals 14 residues. The germline CDR1 and CDR2 sequences are MNHEY and SMNVEV (reference sequence). The CDR3 reads CASTPGGLGTEAFF. The CDR3 nucleotides read TGTGCCAGCACCCCAGGGGGCTTGGGCACTGAAGCTTTCTTT.

The chain has TRBV6-5 and TRBJ2-1; D might be TRBD2 (6 bases). V lost 10 bases and J lost 6, with 13 bases in between. The length of the CDR3 is 12 residues. Looked up from germline, CDR1 is MNHEY and CDR2 is SVGAGI. The DNA for the CDR3 is TGTGCCACCGGGACTTCATTCAATGAGCAGTTCTTC. Its translation: CATGTSFNEQFF.

The chain employs TRBV11-2 and TRBJ2-2; a weak D match, TRBD1 (6 bases). CDR1 SGHAT and CDR2 FQNNGV come from the germline V gene. The CDR3 consists of 17 residues. V lost 6 bases and J 4 bases, leaving 21 bases between the germline ends. CDR3 in amino acids: CASSEVLSLGATGELFF. CDR3 DNA: TGTGCCAGCAGTGAAGTTCTTTCGTTGGGGGCCACCGGGGAGCTGTTTTTT. The entire variable domain, with the rest obtained from reference TRBV11-2 and TRBJ2-2, is as follows: EAGVAQSPRYKIIEKRQSVAFWCNPISGHATLYWYQQILGQGPKLLIQFQNNGVVDDSQLPKDRFSAERLKGVDSTLKIQPAKLEDSAVYLCASSEVLSLGATGELFFGEGSRLTVL.

The V call is TRBV2, the J call TRBJ2-7; D is perhaps TRBD2 (5 bases). This CDR3 contains 11 residues. Trimming shortened V by 4 bases and J by 6 bases, and 7 bases separated the two germline ends. From germline, CDR1 is SNHLY and CDR2 FYNNEI. This chain's CDR3 is CASSGGSEQYF. CDR3 nucleotides: TGTGCCAGCAGTGGAGGGAGCGAGCAGTACTTC. Looking up the rest from reference TRBV2 and TRBJ2-7 gives the full variable domain: EPEVTQTPSHQVTQMGQEVILRCVPISNHLYFYWYRQILGQKVEFLVSFYNNEISEKSEIFDDQFSVERPDGSNFTLKIRSTKLEDSAMYFCASSGGSEQYFGPGTRLTVT.

J is TRBJ1-2 and V is TRBV6-5, with a tentative D call TRBD1 (5 bases). The V gene lost 8 bases and the J gene lost 7 bases, with 8 bases spanning the gap. The CDR3 runs to 10 residues. Germline V CDR1 and CDR2: MNHEY, SVGAGI. The CDR3 DNA reads TGTGCCAGCTGGGGGACTGGCTACACCTTC. Its translation is CASWGTGYTF.

The chain joins TRBV7-9 to TRBJ2-1; 10 bases fit TRBD2. Germline V gene data show CDR1 as SEHNR and CDR2 as FQNEAQ (reference sequence). The CDR3 is made up of 16 amino acids. Trimming took 5 bases from V and 4 from J; bases not matched to a gene: 8. The CDR3 sequence is CASSPVAGGAYNEQFF. For the CDR3, the DNA is TGTGCCAGCAGCCCGGTAGCGGGAGGAGCTTACAATGAGCAGTTCTTC.

V gene TRBV19 combines with J gene TRBJ1-1, with 7 bases lining up with TRBD1. CDR1 and CDR2 (germline): LNHDA, SQIVND (reference sequence). Losses at the gene ends were 7 bases for V and 3 bases for J; bases not matched to a gene: 5. The CDR3 has 13 amino acids. In DNA form, the CDR3 reads TGTGCCAGTAAAAGGCAGGGGGACACTGAAGCTTTCTTT. It encodes CASKRQGDTEAFF.

The gene calls are TRBV7-6 and TRBJ1-1, with D perhaps TRBD1 (5 bases). V dropped 4 bases and J dropped 1 base, with 7 bases sitting between them. Germline CDR1 is SGHVS and CDR2 is FNYEAQ. The CDR3 is 13 amino acids. The CDR3 protein is CASSSQGNTEAFF. The DNA of the CDR3 is TGTGCCAGCAGCTCCCAGGGGAACACTGAAGCTTTCTTT.

The chain carries TRBV28 and TRBJ1-2, with D hard to call. Germline CDR1 is MDHEN and CDR2 is SYDVKM. CDR3 length equals 13 residues. V lost 3 bases and J lost 3, with 8 bases in between. The chain's CDR3 is CASSFGRDYGYTF. In DNA form, the CDR3 reads TGTGCCAGCAGTTTTGGGAGGGACTATGGCTACACCTTC.

V gene TRBV27 combines with J gene TRBJ2-3; no definite D call. Between the trimmed V and J ends, which lost 5 bases and 1 base, there was a span of 4 bases. CDR1 and CDR2 from the germline V gene are MNHEY and SMNVEV (reference sequence). The CDR3 extends over 12 amino acids. The CDR3, as DNA: TGTGCCAGCAGTGCCCGCACAGATACGCAGTATTTT. The encoded protein is CASSARTDTQYF.

In its sample, this clone was seen a few times. V gene TRBV24-1 combines with J gene TRBJ1-1; D ambiguous. Trimming left V 0 bases short and J 5 bases short, with 6 bases between. Looked up from germline, CDR1 is KGHDR and CDR2 is SFDVKD. CDR3 length equals 13 residues. DNA of the CDR3: TGTGCCACCAGTGATTTGCGAGGGACTGAAGCTTTCTTT. The encoded protein is CATSDLRGTEAFF.

The rearrangement joins TRBV29-1 to TRBJ2-6, with D hard to call. V dropped 6 bases and J dropped 0 bases, with 6 bases sitting between them. The CDR3 is 13 residues long. Germline V CDR1 and CDR2: SQVTM, ANQGSEA. CDR3 region: CSVQISGANVLTF. CDR3 nucleotide sequence: TGCAGCGTACAGATCTCTGGGGCCAACGTCCTGACTTTC. Full variable domain (missing parts from reference TRBV29-1 and TRBJ2-6): SAVISQKPSRDICQRGTSLTIQCQVDSQVTMMFWYRQQPGQSLTLIATANQGSEATYESGFVIDKFPISRPNLTFSTLTVSNMSPEDSSIYLCSVQISGANVLTFGAGSRLTVL.

The V call is TRBV9, the J call TRBJ1-2, with 7 bases identical to TRBD1. Germline CDR1 reads SGDLS; CDR2 reads YYNGEE. The CDR3 consists of 13 residues. V lost 3 bases to trimming and J lost 7 bases; unmatched junction nucleotides: 6. The CDR3 region has the DNA TGTGCCAGCAGCGCGGATAGGGGGCCTGGCTACACCTTC. Protein: CASSADRGPGYTF.

The gene calls are TRBV28 and TRBJ1-1, with D maybe TRBD1 (5 bases). CDR1 MDHEN and CDR2 SYDVKM come from the germline V gene. The CDR3 sequence is 14 residues long. Trimming took 1 base from V and 6 from J, leaving 12 bases between them. CDR3 DNA sequence: TGTGCCAGCAGTTTATTAGGGGAAAGCCCTGAAGCTTTCTTT. It yields the protein CASSLLGESPEAFF.

The chain uses TRBV28 and TRBJ1-5; TRBD1 might be the D (6 bases). The CDR3 is 13 residues long. V was clipped by 7 bases and J by 6 bases, with 13 bases between them. Germline CDR1 MDHEN, CDR2 SYDVKM. This CDR3 reads CASKSRGGQPQHF. DNA of the CDR3: TGTGCCAGCAAATCTAGGGGGGGTCAGCCCCAGCATTTT.

V and J are TRBV5-1 and TRBJ1-4, with D possibly TRBD1 on 5 matching bases. The CDR3 covers 15 residues. In germline, CDR1 is SGHRS, CDR2 YFSETQ. The V and J ends lost 0 bases and 7 bases respectively, with 13 bases between them. CDR3 protein: CASSLVGAESEKLFF. CDR3 DNA sequence: TGCGCCAGCAGCTTGGTCGGGGCTGAGAGTGAAAAACTGTTTTTT.

CDR3 loop: CASTPTRGQGVLNYGYTF. In DNA form, the CDR3 reads TGTGCCAGTACCCCAACGAGGGGACAGGGGGTTCTAAACTATGGCTACACCTTC. The chain combines TRBV19 with TRBJ1-2, with 11 bases matching TRBD1. Unmatched junction bases numbered 15, after V lost 7 bases and J lost 2 bases. CDR1 and CDR2 (germline): LNHDA, SQIVND (reference sequence). This CDR3 is 18 amino acids long.

V is TRBV5-1 and J is TRBJ1-6, with D maybe TRBD1 (6 bases). Per germline, CDR1 SGHRS and CDR2 YFSETQ. This CDR3 is 15 amino acids long. Trimming took 0 bases from V and 7 from J, leaving 11 bases between them. CDR3: CASSLEDSTNSPLHF. CDR3 DNA sequence: TGCGCCAGCAGCTTGGAGGACAGCACCAATTCACCCCTCCACTTT.

This clone was detected a few times. The chain has TRBV19 and TRBJ2-7; a weak D match, TRBD1 (5 bases). Germline V gene data show CDR1 as LNHDA and CDR2 as SQIVND (reference sequence). This CDR3 comprises 15 residues. V was shortened by 5 bases and J by 0 bases, with 14 bases between the two germline ends. The DNA of the CDR3 is TGTGCCAGTAGTCCAGCAATCGACAGCTCCTACGAGCAGTACTTC. Its translation is CASSPAIDSSYEQYF.

This clone was observed a few times. Other DNA sequences in this sample translate to the same CDR3. The chain is built from TRBV29-1 and TRBJ1-3; TRBD1 agrees at 7 bases. The CDR3 runs to 13 residues. Trimming took 7 bases from V and 4 from J; bases not matched to a gene: 7. Looked up from germline, CDR1 is SQVTM and CDR2 is ANQGSEA. CDR3 coding DNA: TGCAGCGCCCTCACAGGGGCAGGAAACACCATATATTTT. Its protein product is CSALTGAGNTIYF.

The V call is TRBV9, the J call TRBJ1-3; TRBD1 is a possible D gene (6 bases). The CDR3 sequence is 15 residues long. The germline CDR1 and CDR2 sequences are SGDLS and YYNGEE. Trimming took off 4 bases at V and 1 base at J, with 12 bases between the two ends. CDR3 in DNA: TGTGCCAGCAGCTTCGGCAGGGGATCTGGAAACACCATATATTTT. This codes for CASSFGRGSGNTIYF.

This chain links TRBV28 with TRBJ1-5, with D maybe TRBD1 (5 bases). The V and J ends lost 7 bases and 2 bases respectively, with 15 bases between them. Germline CDR1 and CDR2: MDHEN and SYDVKM. This CDR3 is 15 amino acids long. The CDR3 nucleotides are TGTGCCAGCATCGACCTCGCGGGGGGCAATCAGCCCCAGCATTTT. Its protein is CASIDLAGGNQPQHF.

The chain couples TRBV6-1 to TRBJ2-7, with 10 bases fitting TRBD2. Germline-derived CDR1 and CDR2 are MNHNS and SASEGT. This CDR3 contains 16 residues. V lost 3 bases and J lost 5; bases outside the gene matches: 10. The CDR3: CASSESWASGGHEQYF. DNA for the CDR3: TGTGCCAGCAGTGAGTCGTGGGCTAGCGGGGGCCACGAGCAGTACTTC.

The chain is built from TRBV5-4 and TRBJ1-5, with no clear D. Germline-derived CDR1 and CDR2 are SGHNT and YYREEE (reference sequence). Trimming stripped 0 bases from V and 3 bases from J, with 10 bases between. The CDR3 has 15 residues. The CDR3 here is CASSLAGVPNQPQHF. DNA of the CDR3: TGTGCCAGCAGCTTGGCCGGCGTTCCCAATCAGCCCCAGCATTTT.